One T cell receptor (beta chain) is described in this entry. The antigen remains unidentified. This record comes from a study of blood T cells in healthy people across ages. There were healthy Caucasian individuals from Russia, aged roughly 6 to 90, serving as donors. Isolation per sample recovered at least 6.5 million PBMCs. Study-wide results and limits: Unsorted PBMC input precluded a conclusive naive versus antigen-experienced comparison.

There are 12 residues in the CDR3. The V gene's germline CDR1 is SGHTA and CDR2 FQGNSA. The V end lost 1 base, the J end lost 6 bases, and 7 bases lay between the germline ends. A sample-barcoded 5' primer and a J-beta primer mix were used in a second PCR of about 7 to 11 cycles. Researchers report that a template-switch adaptor with 12 random nucleotides tagged each cDNA molecule. Each CDR3 protein gets one entry after TCRdb re-called the 5' RACE reads with MiXCR. The data hold about 690,000 distinct CDR3 sequences, with approximately 40% observed a single time. The origin of this receptor is a man older than 75 in good health. The sequenced sample consisted of blood. This chain links TRBV7-2 with TRBJ2-7; D ambiguous. This CDR3 reads CASSLVLAEQYF. The CDR3 bases are TGTGCCAGCAGCTTAGTTTTAGCCGAGCAGTACTTC.